One T cell receptor beta chain is described in this entry. No cognate antigen has been identified for it. Base quality data are lacking; no much larger clone is found one base away. This sample was taken from a study of blood T cell repertoires in COVID-19 (dated by TCRdb to about 2020). Broadly, across the study: Collaborator samples came from the United States, Italy and Spain and covered acute and convalescent phases of COVID-19. Where available, HLA class I and class II types were obtained from metadata supplied by the sample provider rather than from assay-based typing. Nearly every sample came with metadata listing a de-identified subject ID, COVID-19 status, age in years and sex. The repertoires were made available in a free public database intended to serve as a resource for research on the immune response to SARS-CoV-2. The material from the prospective study consisted of cDNA or gDNA derived from T cells, B-cell-depleted T cells, or PBMCs. The samples were drawn from two sources: the first 160 participants of the ongoing ImmuneRACE study, and 1,254 subjects contributed by 6 global collaborators. The dataset comprised deeply sampled blood TCRbeta repertoires from subjects exposed to, actively infected with, or recovered from COVID-19.

Results and caveats for the whole study, not just this receptor: How much clinical and demographic metadata was included differed by source and by participant, and the metadata was provided uncurated.

TCRbeta CDR3 regions were amplified from genomic DNA by means of the immunoSEQ Assay, a bias-controlled multiplex PCR. The authors' pipeline ran thus. Within the assay, amplification of reference gene primers was used to estimate how many nucleated cells each sample contained. To quantify the absolute abundance of each unique TCRbeta CDR3 rearrangement, sequence reads were collapsed and filtered. Productive Simpson clonality was computed per sample as the square root of Simpson's diversity index over productive rearrangements. The table comes from immuneACCESS by way of TCRdb, which keeps in-frame sequences with V and J called. Part of the clones is missing from these tables; in studies checked, under half for an unresolved V gene and the rest for unknown reasons. The V and J calls and clone size come from that table; D and trimming were worked out from the DNA. Present in this sample are some 38,000 clones, roughly nine tenths of which were seen just once. About 15% of the sample is held by the ten biggest clonotypes.

The collaborating institutions used their own protocols to collect whole blood in K2EDTA tubes. For TCRbeta analysis, collaborator samples were shipped as frozen whole blood, as isolated PBMCs, or as DNA extracted from either sample type. The receptor's source is a woman aged 25-40 years in a cohort sampled during active COVID-19. The sequenced material came from peripheral blood.

The DNA sequence is TGTGCCTGGAGGAAGATACAGGCGACAAATGAAAAACTGTTTTTT. It is translated as CAWRKIQATNEKLFF. The chain is encoded by TRBV30 joined to TRBJ1-4; TRBD1 could be the D gene, as 5 bases match. The CDR3 holds 15 amino acids from the cysteine to the phenylalanine. Of all the DNA, just the CDR3 is kept, 45 bases in frame from base 1. CDR1 and CDR2, looked up from the germline V gene (reference sequence), are GTSNPN and SVGIG. Relative to germline, V is 3 bases shorter and J is 5 bases shorter, with 16 bases between their ends.